This T cell receptor (beta chain) originates from a study of blood T cell repertoires in COVID-19. V trimming: 3 bases; J trimming: 9 bases; junction bases outside the gene matches: 12. From germline, CDR1 is SGHNT and CDR2 YENEEA. CDR3 length equals 16 residues. The table came from immunoSEQ multiplex PCR; TCRdb's copy has only in-frame clones and leaves some out. The sample holds approximately 90,000 clones; around 86% are singletons and the top ten take more than 4.5%. Material: peripheral blood. This rearrangement joins TRBV11-3 to TRBJ2-1; 9 positions agree with TRBD1. This TCR came from a man between 60 and 75 years old with COVID-19, enrolled during active disease. In DNA form, the CDR3 reads TGTGCCAGCAGCTTGATCTCCGGGACAGGGTATGGTGAGCAGTTCTTC. Translated, it gives CASSLISGTGYGEQFF.